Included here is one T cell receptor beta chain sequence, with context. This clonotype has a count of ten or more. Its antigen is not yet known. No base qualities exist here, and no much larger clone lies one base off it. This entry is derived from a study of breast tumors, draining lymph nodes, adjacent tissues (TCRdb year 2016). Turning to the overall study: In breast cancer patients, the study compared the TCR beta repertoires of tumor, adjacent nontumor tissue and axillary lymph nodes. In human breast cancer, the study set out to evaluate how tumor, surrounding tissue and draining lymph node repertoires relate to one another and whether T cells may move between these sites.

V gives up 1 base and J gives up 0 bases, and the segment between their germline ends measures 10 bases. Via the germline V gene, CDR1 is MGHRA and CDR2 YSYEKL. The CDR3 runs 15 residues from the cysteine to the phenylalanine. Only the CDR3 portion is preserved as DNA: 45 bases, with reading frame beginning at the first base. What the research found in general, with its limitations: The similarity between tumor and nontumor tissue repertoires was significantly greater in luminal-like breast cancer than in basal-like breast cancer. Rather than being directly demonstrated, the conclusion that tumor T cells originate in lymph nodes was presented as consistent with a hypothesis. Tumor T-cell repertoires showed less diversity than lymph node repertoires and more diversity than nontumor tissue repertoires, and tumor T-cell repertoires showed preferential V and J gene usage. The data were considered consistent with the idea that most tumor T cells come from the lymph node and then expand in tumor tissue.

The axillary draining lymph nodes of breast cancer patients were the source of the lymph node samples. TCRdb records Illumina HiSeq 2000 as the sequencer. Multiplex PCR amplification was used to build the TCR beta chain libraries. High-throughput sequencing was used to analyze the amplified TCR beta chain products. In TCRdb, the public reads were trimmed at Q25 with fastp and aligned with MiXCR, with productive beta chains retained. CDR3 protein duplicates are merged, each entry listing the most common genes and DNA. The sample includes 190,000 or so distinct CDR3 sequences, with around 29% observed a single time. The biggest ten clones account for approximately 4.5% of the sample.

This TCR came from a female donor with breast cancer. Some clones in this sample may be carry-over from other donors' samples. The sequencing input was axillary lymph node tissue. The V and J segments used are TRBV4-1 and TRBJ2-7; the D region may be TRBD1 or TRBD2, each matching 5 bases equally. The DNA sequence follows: TGCGCCAGCAGCCAAGTCGGGACGGTCTCCTACGAGCAGTACTTC. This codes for CASSQVGTVSYEQYF.